These 4 T cell receptor beta chains originate from one sample sequenced in a study of shared clonotypes between healthy human individuals. The assay was immunoSEQ multiplex PCR, and TCRdb's table has in-frame clones only and misses some. Among 450,000 to 500,000 clones listed, roughly 80% were seen once. Sequencing was done on a sample of PBMCs. The receptors come from a woman in her forties in good health. Some clones in this sample may be carry-over from other donors' samples.

This chain links TRBV18 with TRBJ2-2; TRBD1 matches at 7 bases. V gave up 4 bases and J gave up 8 bases; unmatched junction bases: 7. Germline-derived CDR1 and CDR2 are KGHSH and LQKENI. The CDR3 spans 14 residues. The CDR3: CASSQFRDRGELFF. The CDR3 DNA follows: TGTGCCAGCTCACAATTCCGGGACAGAGGGGAGCTGTTTTTT.

There are many counts of this clone. The CDR3 protein is CASSSSEDTQYF. The CDR3 coding sequence is TGTGCCAGCAGTAGCTCCGAGGATACGCAGTATTTT. The rearrangement links TRBV6-5 to TRBJ2-3; D call uncertain. Trimming stripped 5 bases from V and 6 bases from J, with 9 bases between. This CDR3 comprises 12 residues. Germline assignment: CDR1 MNHEY and CDR2 SVGAGI.

The CDR3 sequence is CASSDSASGYNEQFF. The CDR3 DNA reads TGTGCCAGCAGTGACTCTGCTAGCGGTTACAATGAGCAGTTCTTC. The chain couples TRBV6-4 to TRBJ2-1; 7 nucleotides agree with TRBD2. The CDR3 covers 15 residues. After removal of 0 bases from V and 4 bases from J, the junction contained 3 bases not matched to a gene. Germline V gives CDR1 MRHNA, CDR2 SNTAGT.

This chain joins TRBV7-2 and TRBJ2-6, with D possibly matching TRBD2 (5 bases). Trimming stripped 1 base from V and 3 bases from J, with 13 bases between. The germline V gene encodes CDR1 SGHTA and CDR2 FQGNSA. The CDR3 is 17 residues long. The CDR3 here is CASSLVREMVGANVLTF. The CDR3 nucleotides read TGTGCCAGCAGCTTAGTAAGGGAGATGGTTGGGGCCAACGTCCTGACTTTC. The entire variable domain, with the rest obtained from reference TRBV7-2 and TRBJ2-6, is as follows: GAGVSQSPSNKVTEKGKDVELRCDPISGHTALYWYRQSLGQGLEFLIYFQGNSAPDKSGLPSDRFSAERTGGSVSTLTIQRTQQEDSAVYLCASSLVREMVGANVLTFGAGSRLTVL.